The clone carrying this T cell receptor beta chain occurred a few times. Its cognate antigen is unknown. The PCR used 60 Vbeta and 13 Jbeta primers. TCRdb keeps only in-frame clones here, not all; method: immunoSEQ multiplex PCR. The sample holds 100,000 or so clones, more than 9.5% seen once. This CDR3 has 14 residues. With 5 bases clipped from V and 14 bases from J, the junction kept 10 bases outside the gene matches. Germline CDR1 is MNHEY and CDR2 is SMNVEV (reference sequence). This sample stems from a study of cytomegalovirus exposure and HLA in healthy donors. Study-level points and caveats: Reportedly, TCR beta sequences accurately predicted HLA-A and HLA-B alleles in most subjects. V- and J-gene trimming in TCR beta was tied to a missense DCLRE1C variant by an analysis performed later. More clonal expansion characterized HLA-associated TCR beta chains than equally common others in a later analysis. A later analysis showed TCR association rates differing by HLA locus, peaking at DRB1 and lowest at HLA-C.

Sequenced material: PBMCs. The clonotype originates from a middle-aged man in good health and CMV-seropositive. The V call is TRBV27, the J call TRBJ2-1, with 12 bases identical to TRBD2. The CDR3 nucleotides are TGTGCCAGCAGTGCCTCGACTAGCGGGAGAAGTAAGTTCTTC. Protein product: CASSASTSGRSKFF.